The 22 T cell receptor beta chains below come from one sample, sequenced in a study of blood T cell repertoires in COVID-19. TCRdb keeps only in-frame clones here, not all; method: immunoSEQ multiplex PCR. The sample has under 150,000 clones; 84% are singletons. The sequencing input was PBMCs or T cells enriched from blood (not recorded which). These receptors were taken from a man between 50 and 59 years old in a cohort exposed to, infected with or recovered from COVID-19 (not recorded which).

V gene TRBV2 combines with J gene TRBJ1-2; D unresolved. V was clipped by 1 base and J by 8 bases, with 14 bases between them. Germline V CDR1 and CDR2: SNHLY, FYNNEI. The CDR3 contains 14 residues. CDR3: CASSEGGGLGGYTF. The CDR3 DNA is TGTGCCAGCAGTGAAGGAGGAGGGCTCGGCGGCTACACCTTC. Based on the CDR3 plus reference TRBV2 and TRBJ1-2, the full variable domain is EPEVTQTPSHQVTQMGQEVILRCVPISNHLYFYWYRQILGQKVEFLVSFYNNEISEKSEIFDDQFSVERPDGSNFTLKIRSTKLEDSAMYFCASSEGGGLGGYTFGSGTRLTVV.

The V call is TRBV9, the J call TRBJ2-1; D is undetermined. V dropped 4 bases and J dropped 3 bases, with 14 bases sitting between them. The germline CDR1 and CDR2 sequences are SGDLS and YYNGEE. The length of the CDR3 is 15 residues. The CDR3 nucleotides read TGTGCCAGCAGCTCTCAGCCCTCTAGCTACAATGAGCAGTTCTTC. Amino acids: CASSSQPSSYNEQFF.

The chain carries TRBV30 and TRBJ2-7; TRBD1 might be the D (5 bases). This CDR3 region has 13 residues. CDR1 and CDR2 (germline): GTSNPN, SVGIG (reference sequence). V was clipped by 8 bases and J by 2 bases, with 16 bases between them. As DNA, the CDR3 is TGTGCCCATTCGGCAGGGTCCCCCTACGAGCAGTACTTC. Its protein product is CAHSAGSPYEQYF.

This chain links TRBV6-1 with TRBJ2-3; 11 nucleotides match TRBD1. V lost 2 bases to trimming and J lost 4 bases; unmatched junction nucleotides: 2. The germline gives CDR1 MNHNS, CDR2 SASEGT. The CDR3 is 15 residues long. Written as DNA, the CDR3 is TGTGCCAGCAGTGAATGGGACAGGGGGTCAGATACGCAGTATTTT. This sequence encodes CASSEWDRGSDTQYF.

In this sample, this clone turned up once. This chain connects TRBV11-2 to TRBJ1-1; possible D gene TRBD1, 6 bases. Per germline, CDR1 SGHAT and CDR2 FQNNGV. Trimming removed 5 bases at V and 0 bases at J, with 19 bases between. The CDR3 is made up of 17 amino acids. The CDR3 reads CASSDKYRDGLNTEAFF. CDR3 coding DNA: TGTGCCAGCAGCGATAAATACAGGGACGGGCTGAACACTGAAGCTTTCTTT.

This chain connects TRBV5-4 to TRBJ1-1; no reliable D call. The CDR3 sequence is 15 residues long. Germline-derived CDR1 and CDR2 are SGHNT and YYREEE (reference sequence). V was pared by 0 bases and J by 1 base, with 10 bases between. CDR3 DNA: TGTGCCAGCAGCTTGGCCGAACTAGGGAACACTGAAGCTTTCTTT. Encoded protein: CASSLAELGNTEAFF.

The chain couples TRBV6-5 to TRBJ2-1; 8 bases agree with TRBD1. CDR1 and CDR2 (germline): MNHEY, SVGAGI. V dropped 6 bases and J dropped 6; count of bases not matched to a gene: 7. The CDR3 runs 14 residues. CDR3 region: CASRRTGPLNEQFF. Written as DNA, the CDR3 is TGTGCCAGCAGGAGGACAGGGCCACTCAATGAGCAGTTCTTC.

The gene calls are TRBV11-2 and TRBJ2-7; possibly TRBD2 for D (6 bases). Trimming left V 0 bases short and J 1 base short, with 10 bases between. Germline CDR1 is SGHAT and CDR2 is FQNNGV. The CDR3 covers 15 residues. The CDR3 spells CASSLETSESYEQYF. DNA for the CDR3: TGTGCCAGCAGCTTAGAGACTAGTGAGTCCTACGAGCAGTACTTC.

The chain employs TRBV19 and TRBJ1-5, with 8 bases matching TRBD1. CDR3 length: 19 residues. The germline gives CDR1 LNHDA, CDR2 SQIVND (reference sequence). The ends lost 3 bases at V and 1 base at J; junction bases unmatched: 14. The CDR3 bases are TGTGCCAGTAGTATGCCAGAGGGCCTGACAGGGGTCAGCAATCAGCCCCAGCATTTT. It specifies CASSMPEGLTGVSNQPQHF.

This clone was observed a handful of times. The rearrangement joins TRBV5-6 to TRBJ2-5; possible D gene TRBD2, 6 bases. Per germline, CDR1 SGHDT and CDR2 YYEEEE. Deletions cut 0 bases from V and 6 bases from J, with 15 bases between. This CDR3 comprises 15 residues. Here the CDR3 DNA reads TGTGCCAGCAGCTTGGAATGGGGAGGCGAGAAGACCCAGTACTTC. This gives the protein CASSLEWGGEKTQYF.

This chain connects TRBV19 to TRBJ2-5, with 9 bases matching TRBD2. The CDR3 has 14 amino acids. Germline CDR1 LNHDA, CDR2 SQIVND (reference sequence). V trimming: 5 bases; J trimming: 5 bases; junction bases outside the gene matches: 6. CDR3 DNA: TGTGCCAGTAGTTGGTCAACTAGCGGGGAGACCCAGTACTTC. This encodes CASSWSTSGETQYF.

This clone came up a few times. The chain couples TRBV28 to TRBJ1-2; D not resolved. The ends were cut back, 5 bases at V and 5 bases at J, with 12 bases in the middle. The CDR3 runs 13 residues. CDR1 MDHEN and CDR2 SYDVKM come from the germline V gene. The CDR3 DNA follows: TGTGCCAGCAGTCCGGGAGAGGGATATGGCTACACCTTC. Its protein product is CASSPGEGYGYTF.

This sequence joins TRBV11-2 and TRBJ1-3; a possible D gene is TRBD1 (6 bases). The CDR3 contains 18 residues. V shed 7 bases and J shed 0 bases, with 22 bases lying between them. Germline V lookup: CDR1 SGHAT, CDR2 FQNNGV. The CDR3 bases are TGTGCCAGCACCCTCAGAGGGGGGGACTTAGCCTCTGGAAACACCATATATTTT. This translates into CASTLRGGDLASGNTIYF.

CDR3 region: CASTLRLAGVSVLFF. CDR3 DNA sequence: TGTGCCAGCACTCTAAGACTAGCGGGAGTTTCAGTGCTCTTCTTC. The chain is built from TRBV27 and TRBJ2-1; 12 nucleotides match TRBD2. The CDR3 is 15 amino acids. Germline CDR1 and CDR2: MNHEY and SMNVEV (reference sequence). V shed 7 bases, J shed 16 bases, and the junction held 17 bases outside the gene matches.

Concerning this clone itself: This sample includes further DNA sequences coding for the same CDR3. The chain carries TRBV5-1 and TRBJ2-1; 8 bases match TRBD2. The germline CDR1 and CDR2 sequences are SGHRS and YFSETQ. The trim removed 2 bases at V and 1 base at J, leaving 2 bases unmatched. The CDR3 runs to 15 residues. CDR3 region: CASSLTGGSYNEQFF. In DNA, the CDR3 is TGCGCCAGCAGCTTAACGGGAGGGTCCTACAATGAGCAGTTCTTC.

There are a few counts of this clone. The V call is TRBV3-1 (or the pseudogene TRBV3-2), the J call TRBJ2-7, with 10 bases that match TRBD1. Germline V lookup: CDR1 LGHDT, CDR2 YNNKEL (reference sequence). This CDR3 has 14 amino acids. J was trimmed by 5 bases and V by 5 bases; bases with no gene match: 6. The CDR3 sequence is CASSYGTGANEQYF. In DNA form, the CDR3 reads TGTGCCAGCAGCTACGGGACAGGGGCCAACGAGCAGTACTTC.

CDR3 sequence: CASSQSLAGARFLGNEQFF. Here the CDR3 DNA reads TGTGCCAGCAGCCAGAGTCTAGCGGGAGCTCGCTTTTTGGGCAATGAGCAGTTCTTC. The V and J genes are TRBV3-1 (or the pseudogene TRBV3-2) and TRBJ2-1; 10 bases align to TRBD2. The CDR3 length is 19 residues. J lost 6 bases, V lost 3 bases, and 17 bases had no gene match. Germline V gene sequence: CDR1 LGHDT, CDR2 YNNKEL (reference sequence).

The chain couples TRBV28 to TRBJ2-3; D is uncertain. The V gene's germline CDR1 is MDHEN and CDR2 SYDVKM. V was shortened by 2 bases and J by 2 bases, with 14 bases between the two germline ends. CDR3 size: 16 residues. CDR3 sequence: CASSLDTALFTDTQYF. DNA of the CDR3: TGTGCCAGCAGTTTAGACACGGCGTTATTCACAGATACGCAGTATTTT.

The V call is TRBV5-1, the J call TRBJ2-1; possibly TRBD2 for D (8 bases). The CDR3 runs 19 residues. The V and J ends lost 4 bases and 6 bases respectively, with 29 bases between them. Germline-derived CDR1 and CDR2 are SGHRS and YFSETQ. CDR3 sequence reads: CASSPTSGQSGRAGNEQFF. CDR3 DNA sequence: TGCGCCAGCAGCCCAACTTCGGGACAGTCCGGGAGGGCCGGCAATGAGCAGTTCTTC.

This chain joins TRBV27 and TRBJ1-6, with a tentative D call TRBD1 (5 bases). V was trimmed by 2 bases and J by 4 bases, leaving 12 bases between them. The germline V gene encodes CDR1 MNHEY and CDR2 SMNVEV (reference sequence). The length of the CDR3 is 16 residues. The CDR3 DNA sequence: TGTGCCAGCAGTTTAACAGCGGGGGTTTATAATTCACCCCTCCACTTT. It specifies CASSLTAGVYNSPLHF.

The CDR3 protein is CASSVKAGSTGELFF. Written as DNA, the CDR3 is TGTGCCAGCAGCGTGAAAGCGGGGTCGACCGGGGAGCTGTTTTTT. V and J are TRBV9 and TRBJ2-2, with TRBD2 matching 7 bases. Germline CDR1 is SGDLS and CDR2 is YYNGEE. V lost 2 bases, J lost 5 bases, and 6 bases stayed unmatched. The CDR3 runs 15 residues.

The gene calls are TRBV5-1 and TRBJ2-1, with a possible D match to TRBD2 (7 bases). The ends were cut back, 5 bases at V and 15 bases at J, with 24 bases in the middle. This CDR3 is built from 14 residues. CDR1 is SGHRS, CDR2 YFSETQ, per germline. The CDR3 nucleotides are TGCGCCAGCAGGTCGGCAGGGGACTACGATCTTACGTTCTTC. Translated: CASRSAGDYDLTFF.